The clone carrying this TCR beta chain has more than one count but fewer than ten. Its specificity is not known. The record originates from a study of cytomegalovirus exposure and HLA in healthy donors. Whole-study findings and limits: An analysis was carried out at a later point. It showed that HLA-associated TCR beta chains were more clonally expanded than equally common non-associated chains. The study labeled 150 to 200 TCR beta chains cytomegalovirus-associated.

V was pared by 0 bases and J by 4 bases, with 5 bases of the junction left unmatched. Per germline, CDR1 SGHRS and CDR2 YFSETQ. The CDR3 covers 16 residues. The PCR employed 60 Vbeta primers together with 13 Jbeta primers. Clones were sequenced by immunoSEQ multiplex PCR, and TCRdb holds only the in-frame ones, with some missing. Here the sample spans roughly 140,000 clones, almost 80% being singletons. The TCR originated in a male donor in good health and CMV-seronegative. The specimen was PBMCs. V and J are TRBV5-1 and TRBJ2-3; 10 nucleotides agree with TRBD2. The CDR3 protein is CASSLAGTSAADTQYF. In DNA form, the CDR3 reads TGCGCCAGCAGCTTGGCCGGGACTAGCGCCGCAGATACGCAGTATTTT.